Shown below are 25 T cell receptor beta chains from a single sample sequenced in a study of CD8+ T cells in alopecia areata. Isolated RNA was reverse transcribed into cDNA used as the sequencing template. Here immunoSEQ multiplex PCR was the method, and the copy in TCRdb shows in-frame clones only, minus some. Here the sample spans about 130,000 clones, 45% to 60% being singletons. Sequencing used CD4+ T cells sorted from blood, obtained at week 0. All receptors come from a human donor with alopecia areata.

The rearrangement uses TRBV7-9 and TRBJ2-5; D ambiguous. The CDR3 is 11 amino acids. V lost 5 bases and J 4 bases, leaving 5 bases between the germline ends. CDR1 is SEHNR and CDR2 is FQNEAQ in the germline V gene (reference sequence). CDR3 in amino acids: CASSERETQYF. The CDR3 nucleotides read TGTGCCAGCAGCGAACGAGAGACCCAGTACTTC.

Here the CDR3 reads CASTLSGRALDEFF. In nucleotides, the CDR3 is TGTGCCAGCACCCTCAGCGGGAGGGCCTTGGATGAGTTCTTC. This sequence joins TRBV28 and TRBJ2-1, with 10 bases matching TRBD2. Germline V lookup: CDR1 MDHEN, CDR2 SYDVKM. The CDR3 length is 14 residues. The junction had 14 bases not matched to a gene; V was cut back by 7 bases and J by 14 bases.

The chain joins TRBV4-3 to TRBJ2-7, with 8 bases aligning to TRBD2. The ends lost 0 bases at V and 11 bases at J; junction bases unmatched: 6. CDR3 length: 13 residues. Per germline, CDR1 LGHNA and CDR2 YSLEER. CDR3 bases: TGCGCCAGCAGCCAAGATTCAGCGGGAGTTGAGTACTTC. The encoded protein is CASSQDSAGVEYF.

This chain uses TRBV2 with TRBJ2-2, with TRBD1 matching over 8 bases. V lost 6 bases to trimming and J lost 6 bases; unmatched junction nucleotides: 6. The CDR3 contains 14 residues. Germline V gene data show CDR1 as SNHLY and CDR2 as FYNNEI. Here the CDR3 DNA reads TGTGCCAGCAGAAGGGACAGGTGGTCCGGGGAGCTGTTTTTT. Amino acids: CASRRDRWSGELFF. Variable domain in full (rest from reference TRBV2 and TRBJ2-2): EPEVTQTPSHQVTQMGQEVILRCVPISNHLYFYWYRQILGQKVEFLVSFYNNEISEKSEIFDDQFSVERPDGSNFTLKIRSTKLEDSAMYFCASRRDRWSGELFFGEGSRLTVL.

The chain couples TRBV15 to TRBJ1-4, with D maybe TRBD1 (6 bases). The V end was cut by 9 bases, the J end by 8 bases, with 19 bases between. Germline V gene lookup returns CDR1 LNHNV and CDR2 YYDKDF (reference sequence). The CDR3 covers 14 residues. CDR3 coding DNA: TGTGCCACAGCCCTAGGGGGGGGCCGCGAAAAACTGTTTTTT. Protein: CATALGGGREKLFF.

The chain couples TRBV18 to TRBJ1-5; unclear D gene. The CDR3 has 14 residues. Trimming cost V 4 bases and J 7 bases, with 14 bases left between them. Per the germline V gene, CDR1 is KGHSH and CDR2 is LQKENI. The CDR3 is CASSLVLVGQPQHF. DNA for the CDR3: TGTGCCAGCTCACTGGTTCTGGTCGGCCAGCCCCAGCATTTT.

The chain uses TRBV5-1 and TRBJ1-6, with D possibly TRBD1 on 6 matching bases. CDR3 length equals 14 residues. CDR1 SGHRS and CDR2 YFSETQ come from the germline V gene. V lost 4 bases and J lost 7, with 12 bases in between. CDR3 in DNA: TGCGCCAGCAGCCTACAGGGTCGGAATTCACCCCTCCACTTT. The encoded protein is CASSLQGRNSPLHF.

The chain recombines TRBV10-3 with TRBJ2-6; 7 bases fit TRBD1. The CDR3 spans 16 residues. Per the germline V gene, CDR1 is ENHRY and CDR2 is SYGVKD. After removal of 4 bases from V and 0 bases from J, the junction contained 3 bases not matched to a gene. CDR3 sequence: CAISGQGLSGANVLTF. In nucleotides, the CDR3 is TGTGCCATCAGTGGACAGGGCCTCTCTGGGGCCAACGTCCTGACTTTC.

The V call is TRBV7-6, the J call TRBJ2-5, with TRBD2 identical over 8 bases. The trim removed 5 bases at V and 4 bases at J, leaving 12 bases unmatched. The CDR3 length is 16 residues. Germline-derived CDR1 and CDR2 are SGHVS and FNYEAQ. CDR3 protein: CASSNPGGAGGETQYF. The CDR3 nucleotides are TGTGCCAGCAGCAATCCGGGCGGGGCGGGGGGAGAGACCCAGTACTTC.

The chain joins TRBV9 to TRBJ2-1; 12 positions match TRBD2. Unmatched junction bases numbered 9, after V lost 2 bases and J lost 9 bases. Germline V gives CDR1 SGDLS, CDR2 YYNGEE. This CDR3 region has 16 residues. Here the CDR3 DNA reads TGTGCCAGCAGCGTGACTAGCGGGAGATTCGGGTTTGAGCAGTTCTTC. Protein: CASSVTSGRFGFEQFF.

This clone appeared once. The CDR3 DNA sequence: TGTGCCAGCAGCATGTCAGGGAAGGCGTCGGAAAAACTGTTTTTT. This sequence encodes CASSMSGKASEKLFF. The chain couples TRBV9 to TRBJ1-4, with a weak D call TRBD1 (5 bases). From germline, CDR1 is SGDLS and CDR2 YYNGEE. V lost 4 bases, J lost 8 bases, and 18 bases lay in between. CDR3 length: 15 residues.

The chain uses TRBV2 and TRBJ1-5; unclear D gene. The length of the CDR3 is 13 residues. V was clipped by 7 bases and J by 5 bases, with 12 bases between them. Germline CDR1 SNHLY, CDR2 FYNNEI. In nucleotides, the CDR3 is TGTGCCAGCAAGGAGGTCTCGGATCAGCCCCAGCATTTT. The encoded protein is CASKEVSDQPQHF.

This chain uses TRBV5-4 with TRBJ2-3; no firm D call. Trimming took off 3 bases at V and 4 bases at J, with 9 bases between the two ends. This CDR3 comprises 13 residues. Germline V gives CDR1 SGHNT, CDR2 YYREEE (reference sequence). In DNA, the CDR3 is TGTGCCAGCAGCTCAAAAAAGGCAGATACGCAGTATTTT. Protein: CASSSKKADTQYF.

This clone showed up just a few times. Here the CDR3 DNA reads TGTGCCAGTAGTGCAACAGGGTTTGAGCAGTTCTTC. Protein sequence: CASSATGFEQFF. The chain joins TRBV19 to TRBJ2-1; perhaps TRBD1 as D (6 bases). The CDR3 has 12 amino acids. Germline lookup yields CDR1 LNHDA and CDR2 SQIVND (reference sequence). The V end lost 5 bases, the J end lost 9 bases, and 11 bases lay between the germline ends.

The CDR3 DNA reads as TGTGCCATCAGTGAGTCACAGAAGATGAACACTGAAGCTTTCTTT. It yields the protein CAISESQKMNTEAFF. The chain links TRBV10-3 to TRBJ1-1; D is undetermined. This CDR3 is built from 15 residues. V lost 0 bases to trimming and J lost 0 bases, with 8 bases between them. CDR1 is ENHRY and CDR2 is SYGVKD in the germline V gene.

This clone was seen only a few times. The chain joins TRBV5-4 to TRBJ2-5; TRBD2 matches 12 bases. After removal of 0 bases from V and 4 bases from J, the junction contained 4 bases not matched to a gene. The CDR3 runs 16 residues. The V gene's germline CDR1 is SGHNT and CDR2 YYREEE (reference sequence). This chain's CDR3 is CASSLASGGGRETQYF. The CDR3 DNA sequence: TGTGCCAGCAGCTTGGCTAGCGGGGGGGGTCGAGAGACCCAGTACTTC.

This clone has just a few counts. The V call is TRBV9, the J call TRBJ2-3; no clear D gene. V gave up 0 bases and J gave up 4 bases, with 6 bases separating them. This CDR3 is 13 amino acids long. Per germline, CDR1 SGDLS and CDR2 YYNGEE. The CDR3 region is CASSVALPDTQYF. CDR3 DNA sequence: TGTGCCAGCAGCGTAGCGTTACCAGATACGCAGTATTTT.

This chain joins TRBV7-2 and TRBJ1-2; D is unresolved. Germline values: CDR1 SGHTA, CDR2 FQGNSA. CDR3 length: 15 residues. Trimming shortened V by 2 bases and J by 2 bases, and 12 bases separated the two germline ends. The CDR3 bases are TGTGCCAGCAGCTTAACTGGGAACGGGAACTATGGCTACACCTTC. It specifies CASSLTGNGNYGYTF.

This clone occurred a few times. The V and J genes are TRBV4-1 and TRBJ1-2, with 8 bases matching TRBD1. This CDR3 is built from 15 residues. With V trimmed by 2 bases and J by 2 bases, 4 bases remained unmatched. The germline CDR1 and CDR2 sequences are MGHRA and YSYEKL. CDR3 DNA: TGCGCCAGCAGCCAAACGGGACAGGCGAACTATGGCTACACCTTC. Translating gives CASSQTGQANYGYTF.

Concerning this clone itself: The junction shows a germline mismatch at one end, possibly a read error. Other DNA sequences in the same sample also yield this CDR3. V is TRBV28 and J is TRBJ2-3, with D uncertain. Germline V gene sequence: CDR1 MDHEN, CDR2 SYDVKM. The CDR3 loop spans 13 amino acids. The CDR3 region has the DNA TGTGCCAGCAGTTTCATAAGTGCAGATACACAGTATTTT. Translated, it gives CASSFISADTQYF.

This clone was observed a handful of times. The V gene is TRBV6-5, the J gene TRBJ2-7; 7 nucleotides line up with TRBD1. The CDR3 extends over 13 amino acids. Germline CDR1 and CDR2: MNHEY and SVGAGI. V lost 0 bases, J lost 4 bases, and 0 bases stayed unmatched. The CDR3 DNA sequence: TGTGCCAGCAGTTACTCACAGGGGTACGAGCAGTACTTC. This sequence encodes CASSYSQGYEQYF.

The chain employs TRBV5-1 and TRBJ2-7; D remains unclear. The CDR3 consists of 14 residues. Trimming took off 4 bases at V and 2 bases at J, with 13 bases between the two ends. Germline V gives CDR1 SGHRS, CDR2 YFSETQ. The CDR3 nucleotides are TGCGCCAGCAGCCCCCGGACCACTACCTACGAGCAGTACTTC. It specifies CASSPRTTTYEQYF.

The chain is built from TRBV28 and TRBJ2-7; 7 bases align to TRBD1. V dropped 3 bases and J dropped 2; count of bases not matched to a gene: 1. This CDR3 is built from 13 residues. The germline CDR1 and CDR2 sequences are MDHEN and SYDVKM. CDR3 region: CASSLTGPYEQYF. In nucleotides, the CDR3 is TGTGCCAGCAGTTTGACAGGGCCCTACGAGCAGTACTTC.

The genes are TRBV2 and TRBJ2-1; D not certain. V was clipped by 6 bases and J by 10 bases, with 10 bases between them. This CDR3 contains 11 residues. Germline V gene lookup returns CDR1 SNHLY and CDR2 FYNNEI. The CDR3 nucleotides read TGTGCCAGCAGGTTCGCTGCGGAGCAGTTCTTC. This translates into CASRFAAEQFF. Full variable domain (rest looked up from reference TRBV2 and TRBJ2-1): EPEVTQTPSHQVTQMGQEVILRCVPISNHLYFYWYRQILGQKVEFLVSFYNNEISEKSEIFDDQFSVERPDGSNFTLKIRSTKLEDSAMYFCASRFAAEQFFGPGTRLTVL.

In its sample, this clone was seen a few times. The rearrangement links TRBV7-2 to TRBJ2-7; the D gene could be TRBD1 or TRBD2 (6 bases each). Between the trimmed V and J ends, which lost 5 bases and 5 bases, there was a span of 22 bases. The CDR3 covers 16 residues. Germline-derived CDR1 and CDR2 are SGHTA and FQGNSA. The CDR3: CASSQTVSWRGNEQYF. The CDR3 DNA reads TGTGCCAGCAGCCAGACCGTATCTTGGAGGGGGAACGAGCAGTACTTC.